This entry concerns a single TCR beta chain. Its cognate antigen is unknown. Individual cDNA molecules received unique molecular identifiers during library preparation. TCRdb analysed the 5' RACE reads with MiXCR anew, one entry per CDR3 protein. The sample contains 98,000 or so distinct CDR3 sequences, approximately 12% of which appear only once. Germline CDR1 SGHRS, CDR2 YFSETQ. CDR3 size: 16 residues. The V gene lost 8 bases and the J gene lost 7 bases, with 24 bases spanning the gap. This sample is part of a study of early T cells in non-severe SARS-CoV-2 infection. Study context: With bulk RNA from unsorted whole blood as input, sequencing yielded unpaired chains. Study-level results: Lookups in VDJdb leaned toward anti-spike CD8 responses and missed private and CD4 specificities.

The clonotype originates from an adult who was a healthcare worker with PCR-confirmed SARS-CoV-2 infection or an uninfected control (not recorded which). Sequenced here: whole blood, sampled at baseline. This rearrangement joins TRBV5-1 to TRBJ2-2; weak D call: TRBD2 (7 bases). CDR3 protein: CASTPGGRRSIGELFF. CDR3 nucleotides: TGCGCCAGTACGCCCGGGGGGCGCCGCAGCATCGGGGAGCTGTTTTTT.